One T cell receptor (beta chain) is described in this entry. This clone was recorded only once. The antigen it recognizes is unknown. Qualities for individual bases were not recorded, and no much larger clone is one base off. According to the germline V gene, CDR1 reads SGDLS and CDR2 reads YYNGEE. The V end loses 0 bases and the J end loses 7 bases, and a stretch of 13 bases separates them. From the cysteine through the phenylalanine, the CDR3 covers 14 amino acids. Here the CDR3 DNA is all that survives: 42 bases in frame from base 1. The data stem from a study of blood T cell repertoires in COVID-19 (dated by TCRdb to about 2020). General notes on the study: Collaborator samples came from the United States, Italy and Spain and covered acute and convalescent phases of COVID-19. Subjects who had been exposed to COVID-19, were actively infected with it, or had recovered from it provided the deeply sampled blood TCRbeta repertoires that made up the dataset. The repertoires were released in a freely available public database intended as a resource for research on the immune response to SARS-CoV-2. HLA class I and class II types, where available, came from metadata supplied by the sample provider rather than from assay-based typing. The samples were drawn from the first 160 participants of the ongoing ImmuneRACE study and from over 950 subjects provided by 6 global collaborators. A de-identified subject ID, COVID-19 status, age in years and sex were almost always included in the sample metadata. The prospective study material was composed of cDNA or gDNA derived from T cells, B-cell-depleted T cells, or PBMCs.

The collaborating institutions used their own protocols to collect whole blood in K2EDTA tubes. For TCRbeta analysis, collaborators shipped samples in one of three forms: frozen whole blood, isolated PBMCs, or DNA extracted from either of those sample types. General conclusions and limits of the study: The amount of clinical and demographic metadata varied by source and participant and was provided uncurated.

TCRbeta CDR3 regions were amplified from genomic DNA by means of the immunoSEQ Assay, a bias-controlled multiplex PCR. In the paper's pipeline: Nucleated cell counts per sample were estimated from amplification of reference gene primers within the assay. Sequence reads were collapsed and filtered to measure the absolute abundance of every unique TCRbeta CDR3 rearrangement. For each sample, productive Simpson clonality was calculated as the square root of Simpson's diversity index over productive rearrangements. As stored in TCRdb, this immuneACCESS dataset retains in-frame rearrangements with V and J assigned. A fraction of the clones does not appear; measured against another copy, unresolved V genes explain less than half of the discrepancy, and the remainder lacks a known reason. That table supplies the V and J calls and clone size; D and trimming were determined from the DNA. This sample lists some 97,000 clones; more than 75% were detected once. Of the sample, approximately 7% is held by the ten largest clones.

The receptor was isolated from a man aged 25 to 45 in a cohort sampled during active COVID-19. Sequencing was done on a sample of peripheral blood. The sequence is built from TRBV9 and TRBJ2-5, with the identity of the D gene unclear. The CDR3 amino acid sequence is: CASSVARSLGTQYF. The sequenced DNA: TGTGCCAGCAGCGTAGCCAGGTCTCTGGGGACCCAGTACTTC.